Shown below are 28 T cell receptor beta chains from a single sample sequenced in a study of cytomegalovirus exposure and HLA in healthy donors. 60 Vbeta and 13 Jbeta primers were used in PCR. The assay was immunoSEQ multiplex PCR, and TCRdb's table has in-frame clones only and misses some. The sample has roughly 180,000 clones; 9.5% are singletons. The source material was PBMCs. The receptors shown here come from a woman younger than 45 in good health and CMV-seropositive.

This clone has just a few counts. The J gene is TRBJ2-1, the V gene TRBV19; no firm D call. CDR1 is LNHDA, CDR2 SQIVND, per germline (reference sequence). The CDR3 sequence is 13 residues long. Trimming stripped 2 bases from V and 9 bases from J, with 11 bases between. CDR3 region: CASSIMRSAEQFF. In DNA, the CDR3 is TGTGCCAGTAGTATAATGAGGTCTGCTGAGCAGTTCTTC.

The CDR3 DNA sequence: TGCGCCAGCAGCTTATACGAGGAGACAGGGCACAATGAGCAGTTCTTC. This sequence encodes CASSLYEETGHNEQFF. The V and J genes are TRBV5-1 and TRBJ2-1; 7 bases match TRBD1. Germline V gene data show CDR1 as SGHRS and CDR2 as YFSETQ. The CDR3 sequence is 16 residues long. Trimming cost V 2 bases and J 5 bases; bases outside gene matches: 10.

As regards this clone: The same CDR3 arises from other DNA sequences in this sample as well. The chain has TRBV9 and TRBJ2-2, with D possibly being TRBD1 (5 bases). V lost 0 bases to trimming and J lost 0 bases, with 6 bases between them. The CDR3 runs 15 residues. CDR1 and CDR2 (germline): SGDLS, YYNGEE. As DNA, the CDR3 is TGTGCCAGCAGCGTAGGGGGCGCGAACACCGGGGAGCTGTTTTTT. It is translated as CASSVGGANTGELFF.

This clone was found a few times. The genes are TRBV28 and TRBJ1-5; no reliable D call. The CDR3 is 13 amino acids. CDR1 is MDHEN and CDR2 is SYDVKM in the germline V gene. V was clipped by 5 bases and J by 4 bases, with 9 bases between them. In DNA form, the CDR3 reads TGTGCCAGCAGTATCGGGGTAAATCAGCCCCAGCATTTT. Translated: CASSIGVNQPQHF.

The sample holds a few counts of this clone. This CDR3 is CASSEAGGTDTQYF. CDR3 in DNA: TGTGCCAGCAGTGAAGCGGGAGGCACAGATACGCAGTATTTT. The chain joins TRBV6-4 to TRBJ2-3; 8 bases map to TRBD2. The CDR3 is 14 residues long. Losses at the gene ends were 3 bases for V and 1 base for J; bases not matched to a gene: 0. Per germline, CDR1 MRHNA and CDR2 SNTAGT.

This clone appeared many times. The CDR3 DNA reads TGTGCCAGCAGCGTTGGACTAGCGGATAAGGAGTACTTC. The encoded protein is CASSVGLADKEYF. The V gene is TRBV9, the J gene TRBJ2-7; 10 bases agree with TRBD2. The CDR3 totals 13 residues. CDR1 and CDR2 (germline): SGDLS, YYNGEE. With 2 bases clipped from V and 11 bases from J, the junction kept 7 bases outside the gene matches. Based on the CDR3 plus reference TRBV9 and TRBJ2-7, the full variable domain is DSGVTQTPKHLITATGQRVTLRCSPRSGDLSVYWYQQSLDQGLQFLIQYYNGEERAKGNILERFSAQQFPDLHSELNLSSLELGDSALYFCASSVGLADKEYFGPGTRLTVT.

This clone has a handful of counts. This chain joins TRBV30 and TRBJ1-3; no clear D. The ends were cut back, 2 bases at V and 0 bases at J, with 5 bases in the middle. This CDR3 contains 13 residues. The germline gives CDR1 GTSNPN, CDR2 SVGIG (reference sequence). The CDR3, as DNA: TGTGCCTGGAGTAGGAGCTCTGGAAACACCATATATTTT. It codes for CAWSRSSGNTIYF.

The J gene is TRBJ2-5, the V gene TRBV10-2; the D gene is possibly TRBD2 (5 bases). Deletions cut 5 bases from V and 0 bases from J, with 10 bases between. The CDR3 runs 14 residues. Germline V gives CDR1 WSHSY, CDR2 SAAADI. CDR3 protein: CASSRSGNQETQYF. The CDR3 bases are TGCGCCAGCAGTCGATCCGGGAACCAAGAGACCCAGTACTTC.

Written as DNA, the CDR3 is TGTGCAAGTCGCTTAAACAAGTCCCGACGGGAGTTCATCGACAATGAGCAGTTCTTC. The encoded protein is CASRLNKSRREFIDNEQFF. The gene calls are TRBV12-2 and TRBJ2-1; TRBD2 is taken as the D call from the table, unchecked against the DNA. TRBV12-2 is annotated as a pseudogene. The CDR3 length is 19 residues.

In its sample, this clone was seen once. The chain combines TRBV5-1 with TRBJ1-2; D ambiguous. Germline CDR1 is SGHRS and CDR2 is YFSETQ. V was trimmed by 0 bases and J by 3 bases, leaving 9 bases between them. This CDR3 region has 14 residues. The CDR3 sequence is CASSLVGADYGYTF. The CDR3 nucleotides are TGCGCCAGCAGCTTGGTAGGAGCTGACTATGGCTACACCTTC.

The chain has TRBV11-3 and TRBJ2-1; perhaps TRBD2 as D (5 bases). CDR3 length: 13 amino acids. V lost 5 bases and J 7 bases, leaving 12 bases between the germline ends. Germline-derived CDR1 and CDR2 are SGHNT and YENEEA. CDR3 nucleotide sequence: TGTGCCAGCAGCAGGGAGTATCCTAATGAGCAGTTCTTC. This codes for CASSREYPNEQFF.

There are a few counts of this clone. The V call is TRBV30, the J call TRBJ1-1; 8 positions match TRBD1. The CDR3 extends over 13 amino acids. Germline lookup yields CDR1 GTSNPN and CDR2 SVGIG (reference sequence). V trimming: 1 base; J trimming: 6 bases; junction bases outside the gene matches: 4. CDR3 amino acids: CAWSGQGLAEAFF. The CDR3 bases are TGTGCCTGGAGTGGACAGGGGCTGGCTGAAGCTTTCTTT. The whole variable domain, remainder taken from reference TRBV30 and TRBJ1-1, is SQTIHQWPATLVQPVGSPLSLECTVEGTSNPNLYWYRQAAGRGLQLLFYSVGIGQISSEVPQNLSASRPQDRQFILSSKKLLLSDSGFYLCAWSGQGLAEAFFGQGTRLTVV.

This clone was seen more than once but under ten times. This chain joins TRBV7-9 and TRBJ1-2, with 8 bases matching TRBD1. CDR1 and CDR2 (germline): SEHNR, FQNEAQ (reference sequence). This CDR3 spans 14 amino acids. J lost 0 bases, V lost 5 bases, and 2 bases had no gene match. CDR3 nucleotide sequence: TGTGCCAGCAGCCCGACAGGGGCTAACTATGGCTACACCTTC. It translates to CASSPTGANYGYTF.

The gene calls are TRBV13 and TRBJ2-5; 9 bases agree with TRBD2. The CDR3 has 16 amino acids. Germline V gene sequence: CDR1 PRHDT, CDR2 FYEKMQ (reference sequence). Trimming took 5 bases from V and 5 from J; bases not matched to a gene: 12. CDR3 sequence reads: CASSPGGLASAETQYF. DNA of the CDR3: TGTGCCAGCAGCCCAGGGGGACTAGCAAGTGCGGAGACCCAGTACTTC. The full variable domain, rest sourced from reference TRBV13 and TRBJ2-5, is AAGVIQSPRHLIKEKRETATLKCYPIPRHDTVYWYQQGPGQDPQFLISFYEKMQSDKGSIPDRFSAQQFSDYHSELNMSSLELGDSALYFCASSPGGLASAETQYFGPGTRLLVL.

This sequence joins TRBV19 and TRBJ1-2; tentatively, D is TRBD1 (6 bases). Germline V CDR1 and CDR2: LNHDA, SQIVND (reference sequence). The length of the CDR3 is 14 residues. V was clipped by 7 bases and J by 4 bases, with 16 bases between them. The CDR3 DNA is TGTGCCAGTAATCGGGGGGGGGCGAGCTATGGCTACACCTTC. Its protein product is CASNRGGASYGYTF.

This clone has just a few counts. The chain recombines TRBV6-5 with TRBJ2-4; D is unclear. This CDR3 has 12 amino acids. Deletions cut 7 bases from V and 0 bases from J, with 4 bases between. The germline CDR1 and CDR2 sequences are MNHEY and SVGAGI. This CDR3 reads CASTGAKNIQYF. For the CDR3, the DNA is TGTGCCAGCACGGGAGCCAAAAACATTCAGTACTTC.

This clone was picked up a small number of times. The J gene is TRBJ1-5, the V gene TRBV10-1, with D possibly being TRBD1 (5 bases). Germline CDR1 WNHNN, CDR2 SYGVQD (reference sequence). This CDR3 comprises 13 residues. Trimming left V 5 bases short and J 5 bases short, with 10 bases between. CDR3 residues: CASSNRRDQPQHF. CDR3 bases: TGCGCCAGCAGTAACAGGCGCGATCAGCCCCAGCATTTT.

The CDR3 DNA is TGTGCCAGCAGTCCCATGAATGAGCAGTTCTTC. Translating it yields CASSPMNEQFF. The genes are TRBV25-1 and TRBJ2-1; D gene ambiguous. This CDR3 comprises 11 residues. The V end lost 5 bases, the J end lost 7 bases, and 6 bases lay between the germline ends. CDR1 MGHDK and CDR2 SYGVNS come from the germline V gene.

Comment on this clone: Mismatch with germline at one junction end may stem from a read error. The chain recombines TRBV2 with TRBJ1-1; 7 nucleotides agree with TRBD1. The CDR3 length is 13 residues. Germline V lookup: CDR1 SNHLY, CDR2 FYNNEI. The DNA of the CDR3 is TGTGACAGCACCCTGGGGACAGACACTGAAGCTTTCTTT. This sequence encodes CDSTLGTDTEAFF.

This clone was counted only a few times. The V call is TRBV7-8, the J call TRBJ2-7; 8 nucleotides align to TRBD1. Germline V gives CDR1 SGHVS, CDR2 FQNEAQ. This CDR3 spans 15 amino acids. The trim removed 5 bases at V and 5 bases at J, leaving 11 bases unmatched. CDR3 DNA: TGTGCCAGCAGCCGACCCAGGGGGCGCGGGGACGAGCAGTACTTC. As protein: CASSRPRGRGDEQYF. The full variable domain, in which reference TRBV7-8 and TRBJ2-7 provide the parts outside the CDR3, is GAGVSQSPRYKVAKRGQDVALRCDPISGHVSLFWYQQALGQGPEFLTYFQNEAQLDKSGLPSDRFFAERPEGSVSTLKIQRTQQEDSAVYLCASSRPRGRGDEQYFGPGTRLTVT.

The chain employs TRBV7-6 and TRBJ1-4; 7 bases line up with TRBD1. J lost 8 bases, V lost 5 bases, and 11 bases had no gene match. Germline CDR1 and CDR2: SGHVS and FNYEAQ. The CDR3 is 15 residues long. The CDR3 nucleotides read TGTGCCAGCAGCACACAGACAGGGCGGTACGAAAAACTGTTTTTT. Translation: CASSTQTGRYEKLFF.

The CDR3 region is CASSLGQGAGNSPLHF. The CDR3 DNA is TGCGCCAGCAGCTTGGGACAGGGGGCGGGTAATTCACCCCTCCACTTT. This chain uses TRBV5-1 with TRBJ1-6; 10 bases map to TRBD1. CDR3 length: 16 amino acids. Germline CDR1 reads SGHRS; CDR2 reads YFSETQ. The ends lost 0 bases at V and 6 bases at J; junction bases unmatched: 3.

This clone appeared a few times. This CDR3 is CASSPWTSGRLSTKETQYF. CDR3 in DNA: TGTGCCAGCAGCCCTTGGACTAGCGGGAGGTTATCCACAAAGGAGACCCAGTACTTC. The J gene is TRBJ2-5, the V gene TRBV11-2, with TRBD2 matching 14 bases. Germline loops: CDR1 SGHAT, CDR2 FQNNGV. The J segment lost 5 bases and the V segment lost 5 bases, leaving 16 bases of the junction unmatched. There are 19 residues in the CDR3.

The rearrangement joins TRBV20-1 to TRBJ1-1; no reliable D call. The germline V gene has CDR1 DFQATT and CDR2 SNEGSKA (reference sequence). This CDR3 has 11 amino acids. V lost 3 bases to trimming and J lost 4 bases, with 6 bases between them. The CDR3 coding sequence is TGCAGTGCTAGTGCGCCCACTGAAGCTTTCTTT. Its translation is CSASAPTEAFF.

The chain carries TRBV6-6 and TRBJ1-1; D unresolved. The CDR3 has 12 amino acids. Trimming shortened V by 10 bases and J by 1 base, and 10 bases separated the two germline ends. Germline loops: CDR1 MNHNY, CDR2 SVGAGI (reference sequence). CDR3: CATVAGNTEAFF. For the CDR3, the DNA is TGTGCCACCGTAGCGGGGAACACTGAAGCTTTCTTT.

The chain recombines TRBV5-1 with TRBJ1-3; 7 bases match TRBD1. Germline CDR1 reads SGHRS; CDR2 reads YFSETQ. This CDR3 has 14 residues. J gave up 4 bases and V 3 bases, and 4 bases lay outside the gene matches. CDR3 amino acids: CASSWDSLGNTIYF. The DNA for the CDR3 is TGCGCCAGCAGCTGGGACAGCCTAGGAAACACCATATATTTT.

The rearrangement uses TRBV5-6 and TRBJ2-2, with TRBD1 matching 8 bases. The CDR3 totals 17 residues. Trimming removed 0 bases from V and 3 bases from J; junction bases left unmatched: 7. Germline values: CDR1 SGHDT, CDR2 YYEEEE. CDR3 sequence: CASSLVQGTGYTGELFF. The DNA of the CDR3 is TGTGCCAGCAGCTTGGTACAGGGGACAGGCTACACCGGGGAGCTGTTTTTT.

The chain is built from TRBV6-5 and TRBJ2-1; D is unresolved. Germline CDR1 MNHEY, CDR2 SVGAGI. V was clipped by 1 base and J by 6 bases, with 7 bases between them. There are 13 residues in the CDR3. The CDR3 sequence: CASSYWQSNEQFF. The CDR3, as DNA: TGTGCCAGCAGTTACTGGCAGTCCAATGAGCAGTTCTTC.